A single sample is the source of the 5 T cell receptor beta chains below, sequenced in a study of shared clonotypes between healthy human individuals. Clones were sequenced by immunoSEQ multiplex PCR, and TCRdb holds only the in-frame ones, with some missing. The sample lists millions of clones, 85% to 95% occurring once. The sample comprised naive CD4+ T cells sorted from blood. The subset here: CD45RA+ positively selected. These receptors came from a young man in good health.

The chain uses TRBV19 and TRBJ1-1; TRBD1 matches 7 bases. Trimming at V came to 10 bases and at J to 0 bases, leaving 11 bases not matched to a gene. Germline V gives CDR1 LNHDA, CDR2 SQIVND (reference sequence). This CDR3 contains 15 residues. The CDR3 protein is CATTGGGQLNTEAFF. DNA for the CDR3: TGTGCCACCACCGGGGGGGGACAGTTGAACACTGAAGCTTTCTTT.

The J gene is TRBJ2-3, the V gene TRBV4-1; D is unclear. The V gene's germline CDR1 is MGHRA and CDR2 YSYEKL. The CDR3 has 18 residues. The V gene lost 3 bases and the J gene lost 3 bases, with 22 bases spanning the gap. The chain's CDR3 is CASSQANFYPLGTDTQYF. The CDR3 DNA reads TGCGCCAGCAGCCAGGCCAATTTTTACCCCCTAGGGACAGATACGCAGTATTTT.

The CDR3 DNA follows: TGTGCCATCAGGGCGGGGGGGCCGAAGGGAACAGATACGCAGTATTTT. It translates to CAIRAGGPKGTDTQYF. The V call is TRBV10-3, the J call TRBJ2-3, with 9 bases matching TRBD2. The CDR3 is made up of 16 amino acids. Germline V gene lookup returns CDR1 ENHRY and CDR2 SYGVKD. V gave up 6 bases and J gave up 3 bases; unmatched junction bases: 10.

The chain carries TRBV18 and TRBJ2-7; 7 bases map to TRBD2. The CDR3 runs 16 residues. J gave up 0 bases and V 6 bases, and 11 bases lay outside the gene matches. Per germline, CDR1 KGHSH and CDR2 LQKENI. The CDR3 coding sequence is TGTGCCAGCTCGGCGGGGAAGAGCGGGACCTCCTACGAGCAGTACTTC. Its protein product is CASSAGKSGTSYEQYF.

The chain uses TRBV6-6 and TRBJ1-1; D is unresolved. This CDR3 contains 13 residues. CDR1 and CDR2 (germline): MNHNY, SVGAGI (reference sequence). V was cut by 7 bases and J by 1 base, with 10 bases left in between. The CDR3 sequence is CASTSRQNTEAFF. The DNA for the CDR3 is TGTGCCAGCACTTCGAGGCAGAACACTGAAGCTTTCTTT.